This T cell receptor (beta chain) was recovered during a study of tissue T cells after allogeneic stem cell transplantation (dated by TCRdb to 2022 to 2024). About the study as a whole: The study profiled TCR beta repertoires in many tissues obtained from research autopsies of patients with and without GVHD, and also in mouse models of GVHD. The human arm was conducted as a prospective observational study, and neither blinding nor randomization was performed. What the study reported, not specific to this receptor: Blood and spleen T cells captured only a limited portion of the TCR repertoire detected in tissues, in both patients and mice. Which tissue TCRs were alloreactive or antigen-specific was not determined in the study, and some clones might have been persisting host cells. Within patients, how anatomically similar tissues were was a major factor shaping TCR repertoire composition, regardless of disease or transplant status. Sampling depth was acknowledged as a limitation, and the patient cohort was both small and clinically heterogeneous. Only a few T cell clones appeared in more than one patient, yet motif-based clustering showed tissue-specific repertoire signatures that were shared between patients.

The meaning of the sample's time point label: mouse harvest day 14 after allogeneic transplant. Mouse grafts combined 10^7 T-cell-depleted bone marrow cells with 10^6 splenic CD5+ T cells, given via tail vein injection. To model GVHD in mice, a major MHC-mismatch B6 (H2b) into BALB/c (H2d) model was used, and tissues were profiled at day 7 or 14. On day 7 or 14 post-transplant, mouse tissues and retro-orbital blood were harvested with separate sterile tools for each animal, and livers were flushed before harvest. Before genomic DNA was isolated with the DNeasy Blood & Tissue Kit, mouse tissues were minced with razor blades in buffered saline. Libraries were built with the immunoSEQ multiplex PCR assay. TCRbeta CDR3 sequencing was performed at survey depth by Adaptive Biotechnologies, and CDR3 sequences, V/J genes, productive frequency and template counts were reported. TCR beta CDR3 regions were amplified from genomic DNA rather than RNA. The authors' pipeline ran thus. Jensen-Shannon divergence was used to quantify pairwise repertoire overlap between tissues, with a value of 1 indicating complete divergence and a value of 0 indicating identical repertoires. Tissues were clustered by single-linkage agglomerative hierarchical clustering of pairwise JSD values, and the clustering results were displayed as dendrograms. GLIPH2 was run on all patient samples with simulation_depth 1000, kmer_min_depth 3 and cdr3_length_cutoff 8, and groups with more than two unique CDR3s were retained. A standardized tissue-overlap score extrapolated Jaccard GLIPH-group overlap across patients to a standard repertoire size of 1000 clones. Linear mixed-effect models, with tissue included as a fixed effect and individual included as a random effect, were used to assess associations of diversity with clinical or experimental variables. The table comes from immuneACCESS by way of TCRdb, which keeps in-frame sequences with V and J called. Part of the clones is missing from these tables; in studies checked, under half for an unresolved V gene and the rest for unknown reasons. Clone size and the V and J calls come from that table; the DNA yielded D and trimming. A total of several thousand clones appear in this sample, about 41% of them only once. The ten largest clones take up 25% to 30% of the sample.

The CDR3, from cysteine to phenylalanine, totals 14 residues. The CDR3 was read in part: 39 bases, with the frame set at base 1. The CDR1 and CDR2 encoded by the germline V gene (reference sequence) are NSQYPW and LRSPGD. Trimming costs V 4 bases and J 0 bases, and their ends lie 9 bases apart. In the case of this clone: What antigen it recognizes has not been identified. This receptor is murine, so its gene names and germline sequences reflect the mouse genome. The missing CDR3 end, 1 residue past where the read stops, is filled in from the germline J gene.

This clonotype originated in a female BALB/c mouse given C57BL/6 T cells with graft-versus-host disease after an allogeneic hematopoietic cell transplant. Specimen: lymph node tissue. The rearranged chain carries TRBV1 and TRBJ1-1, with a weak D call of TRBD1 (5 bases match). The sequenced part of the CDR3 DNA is TGCACCTGCAGTGGGACAAAAACAAACACAGAAGTCTTC. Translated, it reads CTCSGTKTNTEVF. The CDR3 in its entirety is CTCSGTKTNTEVFF.